The present T cell receptor beta chain was sequenced within a study of shared T cell receptors in the human thymus. CDR1 SGHNT and CDR2 YYREEE come from the germline V gene (reference sequence). The CDR3 totals 15 residues. Trimming removed 4 bases at V and 7 bases at J, with 18 bases between. Generated by immunoSEQ multiplex PCR, the TCRdb table keeps only in-frame clones and is missing some. The sample contains a few hundred thousand clones, around 93% of which appear only once. The specimen sequenced was thymocytes. The sequence was obtained from a human donor. The chain carries TRBV5-4 and TRBJ2-1; D remains ambiguous. The CDR3 bases are TGTGCCAGCAGCCAGCGCCTCGCGTGGTGGAATGAGCAGTTCTTC. Translation: CASSQRLAWWNEQFF.